These 10 T cell receptor beta chains were all obtained from the same sample, sequenced in a study of blood T cell repertoires in COVID-19. The protocol was immunoSEQ multiplex PCR, while the TCRdb copy is restricted to in-frame clones and leaves out a portion. The table records more than 350,000 clones, over 75% of them present only once. Sequenced sample: PBMCs or T cells enriched from blood (not recorded which). Receptor source: a woman aged 18-35 years who had been exposed to COVID-19.

The chain uses TRBV19 and TRBJ2-1; TRBD2 aligns across 7 bases. The germline V gene has CDR1 LNHDA and CDR2 SQIVND (reference sequence). Trimming took 5 bases from V and 9 from J; bases not matched to a gene: 10. The CDR3 has 14 residues. CDR3 sequence: CASSLREAVGEQFF. The CDR3 DNA follows: TGTGCCAGTAGTCTCCGGGAGGCGGTGGGTGAGCAGTTCTTC.

This sequence joins TRBV15 and TRBJ2-1; 7 nucleotides match TRBD2. The CDR3 extends over 16 amino acids. The germline V gene encodes CDR1 LNHNV and CDR2 YYDKDF (reference sequence). V was clipped by 1 base and J by 7 bases; unmatched bases: 10. Here the CDR3 reads CATSRAILAEWNEQFF. CDR3 in DNA: TGTGCCACCAGCAGAGCCATCCTAGCGGAGTGGAATGAGCAGTTCTTC.

This clone was seen more than once but under ten times. J is TRBJ2-7 and V is TRBV5-6; 9 bases are shared with TRBD1. CDR1 is SGHDT and CDR2 is YYEEEE in the germline V gene. V trimming: 4 bases; J trimming: 5 bases; junction bases outside the gene matches: 7. This CDR3 is 14 amino acids long. CDR3 bases: TGTGCCAGCAGCCGACAGGGGGTAAACGACGAGCAGTACTTC. The encoded protein is CASSRQGVNDEQYF.

The chain combines TRBV19 with TRBJ1-5; D is ambiguous. Germline V CDR1 and CDR2: LNHDA, SQIVND (reference sequence). There are 14 residues in the CDR3. V gave up 6 bases and J gave up 3 bases, with 12 bases separating them. CDR3 sequence (DNA): TGTGCCAGTAGAGGTAGGCAGGACAATCAGCCCCAGCATTTT. This codes for CASRGRQDNQPQHF.

This clone was seen more than once but under ten times. The chain employs TRBV28 and TRBJ1-2; tentative D call: TRBD1 (6 bases). This CDR3 region has 12 residues. Germline values: CDR1 MDHEN, CDR2 SYDVKM. The V end was cut by 5 bases, the J end by 12 bases, with 16 bases between. CDR3 in DNA: TGTGCCAGCAGTAGGTCAGGGGCTGGAAACACCTTC. Residues: CASSRSGAGNTF.

This rearrangement joins TRBV3-1 (or the pseudogene TRBV3-2) to TRBJ2-4, with 13 positions matching TRBD2. V was pared by 4 bases and J by 1 base, with 16 bases of the junction left unmatched. This CDR3 has 21 residues. Germline assignment: CDR1 LGHDT and CDR2 YNNKEL (reference sequence). As DNA, the CDR3 is TGTGCCAGCAGCCCCCGAGTTGCGACTAGCGGGAGGTCCATCGCCAAAAACATTCAGTACTTC. Its translation: CASSPRVATSGRSIAKNIQYF.

This clone was observed a few times. V usage is TRBV19 and J usage is TRBJ2-2; D perhaps matches TRBD2 (5 bases). This CDR3 has 13 residues. The V end was cut by 5 bases, the J end by 3 bases, with 7 bases between. CDR1 is LNHDA, CDR2 SQIVND, per germline (reference sequence). CDR3 residues: CASSSGDTGELFF. The CDR3 DNA follows: TGTGCCAGTAGTTCCGGGGACACCGGGGAGCTGTTTTTT.

Remarks on this clone: At the DNA level, this CDR3 is encoded by other sequences in the same sample as well. The CDR3 spells CASSFSTGLNTEAFF. CDR3 coding DNA: TGTGCCAGCAGCTTTTCGACAGGGTTGAACACTGAAGCTTTCTTT. The chain links TRBV7-2 to TRBJ1-1, with 7 nucleotides matching TRBD1. From germline, CDR1 is SGHTA and CDR2 FQGNSA. J lost 0 bases, V lost 3 bases, and 4 bases had no gene match. This CDR3 spans 15 amino acids.

The chain links TRBV27 to TRBJ2-7; 9 bases align to TRBD2. The CDR3 contains 14 residues. V lost 6 bases to trimming and J lost 3 bases; unmatched junction nucleotides: 6. The germline V gene has CDR1 MNHEY and CDR2 SMNVEV (reference sequence). The CDR3 DNA is TGTGCCAGCAGCACATTAGCGGGAGTCTACGAGCAGTACTTC. Residues: CASSTLAGVYEQYF.

In regard to this clone: Other DNA sequences in this sample translate to the same CDR3. The chain has TRBV18 and TRBJ1-5, with a possible D match to TRBD1 (5 bases). Germline loops: CDR1 KGHSH, CDR2 LQKENI. The ends were cut back, 2 bases at V and 4 bases at J, with 9 bases in the middle. The CDR3 sequence is 14 residues long. Here the CDR3 reads CASSPGQGNQPQHF. CDR3 nucleotides: TGTGCCAGCTCACCAGGCCAGGGAAATCAGCCCCAGCATTTT.